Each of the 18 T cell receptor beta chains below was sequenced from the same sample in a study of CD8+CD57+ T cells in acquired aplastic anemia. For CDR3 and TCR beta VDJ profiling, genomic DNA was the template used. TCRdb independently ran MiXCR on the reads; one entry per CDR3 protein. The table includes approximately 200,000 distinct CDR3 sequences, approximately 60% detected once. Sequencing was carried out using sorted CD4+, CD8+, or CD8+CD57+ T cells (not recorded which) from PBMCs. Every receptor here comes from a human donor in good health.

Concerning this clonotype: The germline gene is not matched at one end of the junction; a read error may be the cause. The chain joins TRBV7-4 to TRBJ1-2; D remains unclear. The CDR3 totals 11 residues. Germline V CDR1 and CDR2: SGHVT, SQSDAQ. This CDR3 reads CASSLAGGYTF. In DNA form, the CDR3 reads TGTGCCAGCAGCCTAGCGGGGGGCTACACCTTC.

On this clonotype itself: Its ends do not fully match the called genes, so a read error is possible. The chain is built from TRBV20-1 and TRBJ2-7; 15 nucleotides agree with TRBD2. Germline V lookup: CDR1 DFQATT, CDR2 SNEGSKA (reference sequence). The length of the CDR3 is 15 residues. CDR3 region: CSARGLAGGGYEQYF. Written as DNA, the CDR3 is TGCAGTGCCAGAGGACTAGCGGGAGGGGGCTACGAGCAGTACTTC.

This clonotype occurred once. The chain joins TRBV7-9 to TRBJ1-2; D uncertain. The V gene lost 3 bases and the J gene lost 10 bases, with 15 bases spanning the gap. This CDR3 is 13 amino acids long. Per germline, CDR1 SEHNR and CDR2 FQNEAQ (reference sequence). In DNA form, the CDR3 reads TGTGCCAGCAGCTTGGAGGACGGGAGATCCTACACCTTC. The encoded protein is CASSLEDGRSYTF.

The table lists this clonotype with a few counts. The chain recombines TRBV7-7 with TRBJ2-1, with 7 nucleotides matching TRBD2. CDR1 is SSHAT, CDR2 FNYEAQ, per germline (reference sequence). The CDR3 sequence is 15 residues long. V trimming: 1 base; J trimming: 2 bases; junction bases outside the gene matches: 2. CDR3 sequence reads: CASSLGGGPYNEQFF. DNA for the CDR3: TGTGCCAGCAGCTTAGGCGGGGGTCCCTACAATGAGCAGTTCTTC.

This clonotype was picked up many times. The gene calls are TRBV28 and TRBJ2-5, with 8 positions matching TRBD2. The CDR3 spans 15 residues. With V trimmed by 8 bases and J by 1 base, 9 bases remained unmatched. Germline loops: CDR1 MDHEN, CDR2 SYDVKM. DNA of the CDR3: TGTGCCAGCCACAGGGTCGGGGGGGCCCAAGAGACCCAGTACTTC. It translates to CASHRVGGAQETQYF.

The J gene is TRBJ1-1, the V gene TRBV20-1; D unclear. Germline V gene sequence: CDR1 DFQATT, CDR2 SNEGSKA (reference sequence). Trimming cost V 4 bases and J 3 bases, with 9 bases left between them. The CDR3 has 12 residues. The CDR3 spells CSATPKDTEAFF. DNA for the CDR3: TGCAGTGCTACCCCCAAGGACACTGAAGCTTTCTTT.

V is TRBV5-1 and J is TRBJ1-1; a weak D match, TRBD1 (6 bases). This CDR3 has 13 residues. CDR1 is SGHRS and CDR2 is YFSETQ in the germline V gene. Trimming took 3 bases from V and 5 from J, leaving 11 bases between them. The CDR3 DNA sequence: TGCGCCAGCAGCTGGCAGGGGACAACTGAAGCTTTCTTT. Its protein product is CASSWQGTTEAFF.

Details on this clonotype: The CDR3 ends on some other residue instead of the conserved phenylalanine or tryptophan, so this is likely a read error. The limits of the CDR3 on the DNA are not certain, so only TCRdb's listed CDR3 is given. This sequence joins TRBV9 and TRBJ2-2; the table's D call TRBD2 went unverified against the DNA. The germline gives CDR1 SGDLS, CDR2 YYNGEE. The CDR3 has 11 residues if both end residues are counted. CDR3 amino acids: CASSVGGGGNL.

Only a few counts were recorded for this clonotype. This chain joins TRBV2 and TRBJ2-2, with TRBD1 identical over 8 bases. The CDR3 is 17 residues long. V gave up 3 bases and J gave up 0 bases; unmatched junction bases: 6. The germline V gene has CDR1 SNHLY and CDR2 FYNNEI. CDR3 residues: CASSDPLDRANTGELFF. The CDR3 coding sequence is TGTGCCAGCAGTGACCCCTTGGACAGGGCGAACACCGGGGAGCTGTTTTTT.

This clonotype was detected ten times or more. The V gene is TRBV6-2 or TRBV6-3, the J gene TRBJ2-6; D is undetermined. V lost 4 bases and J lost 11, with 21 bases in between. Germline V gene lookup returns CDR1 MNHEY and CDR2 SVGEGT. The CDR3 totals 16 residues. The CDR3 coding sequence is TGTGCCAGCAGTTCATTAATTGCGAGAGACCTAGACGTCCTGACTTTC. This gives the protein CASSSLIARDLDVLTF.

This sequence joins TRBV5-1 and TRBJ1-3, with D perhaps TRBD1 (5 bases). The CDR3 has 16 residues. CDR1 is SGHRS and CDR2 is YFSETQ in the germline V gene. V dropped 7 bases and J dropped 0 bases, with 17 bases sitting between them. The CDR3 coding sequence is TGCGCCAGCGGGGGGGACCCACAGGCCTCTGGAAACACCATATATTTT. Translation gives CASGGDPQASGNTIYF.

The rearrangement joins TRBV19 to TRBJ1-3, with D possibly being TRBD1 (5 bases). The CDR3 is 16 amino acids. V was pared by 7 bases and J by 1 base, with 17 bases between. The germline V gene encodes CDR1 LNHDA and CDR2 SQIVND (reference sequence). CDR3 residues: CASTQGSQKSGNTIYF. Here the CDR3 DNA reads TGTGCCAGTACTCAGGGCAGTCAAAAATCTGGAAACACCATATATTTT.

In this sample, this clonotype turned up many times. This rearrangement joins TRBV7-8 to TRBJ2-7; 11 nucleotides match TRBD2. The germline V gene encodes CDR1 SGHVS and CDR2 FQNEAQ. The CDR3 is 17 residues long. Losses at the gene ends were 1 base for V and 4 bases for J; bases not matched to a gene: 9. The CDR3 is CASSLVSGTSGLYEQYF. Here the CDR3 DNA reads TGTGCCAGCAGCTTAGTAAGCGGGACTAGCGGCCTATACGAGCAGTACTTC.

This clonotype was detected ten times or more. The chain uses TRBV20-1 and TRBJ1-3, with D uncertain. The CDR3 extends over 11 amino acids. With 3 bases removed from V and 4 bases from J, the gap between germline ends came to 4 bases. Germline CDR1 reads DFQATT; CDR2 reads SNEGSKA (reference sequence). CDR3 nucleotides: TGCAGTGCTAGGGAGGGAAACACCATATATTTT. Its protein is CSAREGNTIYF.

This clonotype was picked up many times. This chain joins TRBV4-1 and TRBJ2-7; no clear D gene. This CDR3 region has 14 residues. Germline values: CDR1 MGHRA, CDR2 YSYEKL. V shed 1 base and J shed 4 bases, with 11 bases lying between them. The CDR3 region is CASSQGLTIYEQYF. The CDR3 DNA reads TGCGCCAGCAGCCAAGGACTGACGATTTACGAGCAGTACTTC.

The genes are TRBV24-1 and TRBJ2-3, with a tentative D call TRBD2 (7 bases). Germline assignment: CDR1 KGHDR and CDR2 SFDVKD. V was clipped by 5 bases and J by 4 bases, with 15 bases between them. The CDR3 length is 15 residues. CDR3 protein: CATSGLGGGSDTQYF. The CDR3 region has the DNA TGTGCCACCAGTGGCTTGGGGGGGGGCTCAGATACGCAGTATTTT.

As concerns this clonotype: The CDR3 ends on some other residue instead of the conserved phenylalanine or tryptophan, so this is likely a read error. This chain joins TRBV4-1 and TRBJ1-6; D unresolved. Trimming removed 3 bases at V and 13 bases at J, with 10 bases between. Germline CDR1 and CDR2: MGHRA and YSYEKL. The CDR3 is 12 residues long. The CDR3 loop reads CASSQGLWPLHS. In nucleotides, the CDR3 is TGCGCCAGCAGCCAGGGTCTTTGGCCCCTCCACTCT.

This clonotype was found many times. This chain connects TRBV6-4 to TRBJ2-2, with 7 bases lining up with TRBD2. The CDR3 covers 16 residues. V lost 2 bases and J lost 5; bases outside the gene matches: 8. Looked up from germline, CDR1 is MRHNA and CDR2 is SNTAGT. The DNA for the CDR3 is TGTGCCAGCAGTGACCAGGGAGCGGGGACTACCGGGGAGCTGTTTTTT. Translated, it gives CASSDQGAGTTGELFF.